Listed below are T cell receptor beta chains from one sample, sequenced in a study of OX40 agonist ivuxolimab in advanced cancers. The data were produced by immunoSEQ multiplex PCR, yet TCRdb's version contains in-frame clones alone and is incomplete. The sample includes about 43,000 clones, more than 75% seen only once; the top ten take under 15%. The sequences come from CD4+ or CD8+ T cells sorted from blood, collected in a trial of the OX40 agonist ivuxolimab. The origin of the receptors is an adult with an advanced solid tumor such as melanoma, head and neck, liver or kidney cancer. The CDR3 runs from the conserved cysteine through the conserved F or W. D genes are given only for firm matches. A clone size is listed for some rows: how often the clone was seen (once, few, many), or a class if it is expanded.

d_gene	len	v_gene	abundance	j_gene	CDR3nt	CDR3aa
TRBD1	14	TRBV7-6	once	TRBJ1-1	TGTGCCAGCAGCCCAGGGACAGGGGACACTGAAGCTTTCTTT	CASSPGTGDTEAFF
-	15	TRBV6-5	once	TRBJ2-1	TGTGCCAGCAGTTACATGGCAAGCTCCTACAATGAGCAGTTCTTC	CASSYMASSYNEQFF
TRBD2	15	TRBV9	once	TRBJ2-1	TGTGCCAGCAGCTCCGCGGGAGTCACCTACAATGAGCAGTTCTTC	CASSSAGVTYNEQFF
-	12	TRBV7-6	once	TRBJ2-1	TGTGCCAGCAGCTTCAGGGAGGATGAGCAGTTCTTC	CASSFREDEQFF
-	11	TRBV20-1	-	TRBJ2-3	TGCAGTGCTAGAGGCGGCTCCTCGCGGTATTTT	CSARGGSSRYF
-	14	TRBV7-9	few	TRBJ1-2	TGTGCCAGCAGCCCAAAGCGGGCGGGCTATGGCTACACCTTC	CASSPKRAGYGYTF
-	12	TRBV9	-	TRBJ1-2	TGTGCCAGCAGCGAAGGGGGTGGTGGCTACACCTTC	CASSEGGGGYTF
-	13	TRBV11-2	-	TRBJ2-7	TGTGCCAGCAGCTTAGGCAGTACCTACGAGCAGTACTTC	CASSLGSTYEQYF
-	15	TRBV11-1	-	TRBJ2-2	TGTGCCAGCAGCATCGAAAGGCAGATCACCGGGGAGCTGTTTTTT	CASSIERQITGELFF
TRBD1	15	TRBV19	-	TRBJ2-7	TGTGCCAGTACTCCAGGTAGGGGACAGGGTTTGGAGCAGTACTTC	CASTPGRGQGLEQYF
-	12	TRBV5-4	-	TRBJ2-1	TGTGCCAGCGGGGAGGGGGCTAATGAGCAGTTCTTC	CASGEGANEQFF
-	12	TRBV11-2	-	TRBJ2-1	TGTGCCAGCAGCTTTGGATGGAATGAGCAGTTCTTC	CASSFGWNEQFF
-	15	TRBV13	once	TRBJ1-1	TGTGCCAGCAGCCTCTTACAGGGAGAGTGGACTGAAGCTTTCTTT	CASSLLQGEWTEAFF
-	14	TRBV29-1	-	TRBJ2-2	TGCAGCATAAGCCGGGATTCGTTCCCCGGGGAGCTGTTTTTT	CSISRDSFPGELFF
-	14	TRBV9	-	TRBJ2-2	TGTGCCAGCTCCCCAACAGCGGTGACCGGGGAGCTGTTTTTT	CASSPTAVTGELFF
TRBD2	10	TRBV6-6	-	TRBJ2-1	TGTGCCAGCGGGGGGGATGAGCAGTTCTTC	CASGGDEQFF
-	15	TRBV6-5	-	TRBJ2-2	TGTGCCAGCAGTCCCGTCGACCCGGGCGCCGGGGAGCTGTTTTTT	CASSPVDPGAGELFF